These 9 T cell receptor beta chains came from one sample sequenced in a study of T-cell memory formation after mild COVID-19 listed by TCRdb under 2021. Preparation of the library involved 5' RACE. The instrument was an Illumina NovaSeq 6000. The public sequencing data were trimmed at Q25 with fastp and processed into clonotypes with MiXCR by TCRdb, which kept only in-frame beta chains. CDR3 protein sequences are deduplicated, and each keeps its most common genes and DNA. For this sample the table gives approximately 580,000 distinct CDR3 sequences, of which around 21% were detected only once. The leading ten clones occupy around 12% of the sample. The sequenced material came from PBMCs or a T cell subset sorted from them (not recorded which). These receptors originate from an adult woman who had mild COVID-19 (a few samples of this study predate the infection). The sample titles of this study are shuffled in the database, so cell type and time point are left out; the donor was told from shared clones.

Many counts were recorded for this clonotype. The J gene is TRBJ2-1, the V gene TRBV15, with 8 bases identical to TRBD1. Per the germline V gene, CDR1 is LNHNV and CDR2 is YYDKDF (reference sequence). The ends lost 1 base at V and 12 bases at J; junction bases unmatched: 2. The CDR3 totals 12 residues. Written as DNA, the CDR3 is TGTGCCACCAGCAGAGGTGGACAGGGGCAGTTCTTC. It translates to CATSRGGQGQFF.

The chain recombines TRBV15 with TRBJ2-7; 13 nucleotides align to TRBD2. The ends lost 3 bases at V and 2 bases at J; junction bases unmatched: 4. This CDR3 has 16 amino acids. Germline lookup yields CDR1 LNHNV and CDR2 YYDKDF (reference sequence). This CDR3 reads CATSSRGTSGTYEQYF. CDR3 DNA sequence: TGTGCCACCAGCAGCCGTGGGACTAGCGGGACCTACGAGCAGTACTTC.

The chain uses TRBV20-1 and TRBJ1-2; 7 nucleotides align to TRBD1. V was pared by 6 bases and J by 4 bases, with 14 bases of the junction left unmatched. The CDR3 totals 15 residues. From germline, CDR1 is DFQATT and CDR2 SNEGSKA (reference sequence). The CDR3, as DNA: TGCAGTGCAACCGGGACAGAAAAGCTCAGCTATGGCTACACCTTC. Protein: CSATGTEKLSYGYTF.

V and J are TRBV20-1 and TRBJ2-7; D unclear. The CDR3 runs to 11 residues. The germline V and J ends were trimmed by 5 bases and 3 bases, with 8 bases remaining between them. From germline, CDR1 is DFQATT and CDR2 SNEGSKA (reference sequence). CDR3 sequence: CSALLNYEQYF. CDR3 sequence (DNA): TGCAGTGCTTTACTAAACTACGAGCAGTACTTC.

In this sample, this clonotype turned up a few times. The J gene is TRBJ2-3, the V gene TRBV5-1, with a possible D match to TRBD1 (6 bases). Between the trimmed V and J ends, which lost 0 bases and 1 base, there was a span of 12 bases. Germline values: CDR1 SGHRS, CDR2 YFSETQ. This CDR3 contains 16 residues. The CDR3 is CASSLVVGGGTDTQYF. As DNA, the CDR3 is TGCGCCAGCAGCTTGGTTGTTGGGGGCGGCACAGATACGCAGTATTTT.

The sample holds a few counts of this clonotype. In DNA form, the CDR3 reads TGCAGCGTTGAAGATCTGGGGACAGGGGAGACCCAGTACTTC. Translated: CSVEDLGTGETQYF. This chain connects TRBV29-1 to TRBJ2-5, with 9 nucleotides matching TRBD1. Germline CDR1 is SQVTM and CDR2 is ANQGSEA. There are 14 residues in the CDR3. The V and J ends lost 0 bases and 5 bases, in that order; junction bases with no gene match: 4.

The J gene is TRBJ2-5, the V gene TRBV5-5; D gene ambiguous. The V end was cut by 4 bases, the J end by 5 bases, with 12 bases between. The CDR3 has 13 residues. The germline V gene encodes CDR1 SGHKS and CDR2 YYEKEE (reference sequence). CDR3: CASSPWTLETQYF. The CDR3 coding sequence is TGTGCCAGCAGCCCATGGACCCTGGAGACCCAGTACTTC.

The rearrangement joins TRBV6-4 to TRBJ2-1; the D is unclear. The length of the CDR3 is 16 residues. Germline V lookup: CDR1 MRHNA, CDR2 SNTAGT. Trimming took 3 bases from V and 1 from J, leaving 13 bases between them. CDR3 coding DNA: TGTGCCAGCAGTGAGCTTCGGGTAAAATCCTACAATGAGCAGTTCTTC. Its protein product is CASSELRVKSYNEQFF.

This chain joins TRBV5-4 and TRBJ1-1; no reliable D call. The CDR3 length is 15 residues. CDR1 and CDR2 (germline): SGHNT, YYREEE (reference sequence). V shed 3 bases and J shed 0 bases, with 12 bases lying between them. DNA for the CDR3: TGTGCCAGCAGCTATGAATTAAACCTGAACACTGAAGCTTTCTTT. It specifies CASSYELNLNTEAFF.